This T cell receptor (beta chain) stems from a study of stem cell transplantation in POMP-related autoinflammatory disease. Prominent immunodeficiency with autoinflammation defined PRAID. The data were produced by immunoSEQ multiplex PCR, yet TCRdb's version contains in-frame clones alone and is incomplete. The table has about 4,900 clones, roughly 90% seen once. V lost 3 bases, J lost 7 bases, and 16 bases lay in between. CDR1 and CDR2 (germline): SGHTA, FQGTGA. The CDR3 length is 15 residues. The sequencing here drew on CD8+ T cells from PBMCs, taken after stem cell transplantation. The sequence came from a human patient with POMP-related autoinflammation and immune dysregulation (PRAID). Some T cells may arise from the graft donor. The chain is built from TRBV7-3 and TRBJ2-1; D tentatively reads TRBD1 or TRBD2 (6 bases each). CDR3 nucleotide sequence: TGTGCCAGCAGCTTCCCCGTCCAGGGGAGGAATGAGCAGTTCTTC. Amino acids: CASSFPVQGRNEQFF.